Below, 2 T cell receptor beta chains from the same sample are listed, as sequenced in a study of blood T cell repertoires in COVID-19. Clones were read by immunoSEQ multiplex PCR, and TCRdb kept only the in-frame ones, dropping some. The sample includes roughly 570,000 clones, 85% to 90% of them seen just once. Input material: peripheral blood. Receptor source: a woman aged 45-65 years with COVID-19, enrolled during active disease.

This chain uses TRBV12-3 or TRBV12-4 with TRBJ2-7; 9 nucleotides match TRBD1. The CDR3 consists of 13 residues. The trim removed 8 bases at V and 3 bases at J, leaving 5 bases unmatched. CDR3 bases: TGTGCCAGCGCTTCGACAGGGGGCTACGAGCAGTACTTC. Encoded protein: CASASTGGYEQYF.

With regard to this clone: No DNA is shown, since the ends of the CDR3 on it are uncertain; the CDR3 is the one TCRdb lists. The rearrangement links TRBV21-1 to TRBJ1-3; TRBD1, as called in the table, went unchecked against the DNA. TRBV21-1 is recorded as a pseudogene. The CDR3 is 14 residues long, ends included. CDR3 loop: CASSIWGPGNTIYF.